The 29 T cell receptor beta chains below come from one sample, sequenced in a study of blood T cell repertoires in COVID-19. Measured with immunoSEQ multiplex PCR; TCRdb has only the in-frame clones, and not every one. The table has some 350,000 clones, about 90% seen once. The specimen sequenced was peripheral blood. The origin of the receptors is a woman under 30 who had recovered from COVID-19.

The count of this clone is one. The rearrangement links TRBV7-9 to TRBJ2-2, with 9 bases that match TRBD1. The CDR3 spans 17 residues. CDR1 SEHNR and CDR2 FQNEAQ come from the germline V gene (reference sequence). Trimming cost V 10 bases and J 4 bases; bases outside gene matches: 16. The CDR3 bases are TGTGCCACCGAACCCTTACAGGGGGCGCCGGTCACCGGGGAGCTGTTTTTT. The encoded protein is CATEPLQGAPVTGELFF.

The rearrangement links TRBV5-1 to TRBJ1-3; tentatively, D is TRBD1 (6 bases). V dropped 0 bases and J dropped 3 bases, with 13 bases sitting between them. This CDR3 spans 16 amino acids. Germline assignment: CDR1 SGHRS and CDR2 YFSETQ. CDR3 protein: CASSLGPGGGGNTIYF. The CDR3 DNA reads as TGCGCCAGCAGCTTGGGGCCGGGGGGCGGTGGAAACACCATATATTTT.

The chain uses TRBV6-5 and TRBJ2-2, with 12 bases aligning to TRBD2. CDR1 MNHEY and CDR2 SVGAGI come from the germline V gene. The CDR3 loop spans 15 amino acids. With 6 bases clipped from V and 7 bases from J, the junction kept 6 bases outside the gene matches. The chain's CDR3 is CASRLAGGRIGELFF. CDR3 sequence (DNA): TGTGCCAGCAGGCTAGCGGGAGGGCGGATCGGGGAGCTGTTTTTT.

V and J are TRBV19 and TRBJ2-5; 8 nucleotides line up with TRBD1. This CDR3 comprises 12 residues. The V gene's germline CDR1 is LNHDA and CDR2 SQIVND (reference sequence). The trim removed 5 bases at V and 4 bases at J, leaving 0 bases unmatched. The CDR3 DNA reads TGTGCCAGTAGTGACAGGGGAGAGACCCAGTACTTC. Residues: CASSDRGETQYF. The full variable domain, completed using reference TRBV19 and TRBJ2-5, is DGGITQSPKYLFRKEGQNVTLSCEQNLNHDAMYWYRQDPGQGLRLIYYSQIVNDFQKGDIAEGYSVSREKKESFPLTVTSAQKNPTAFYLCASSDRGETQYFGPGTRLLVL.

This chain joins TRBV5-4 and TRBJ1-6, with 7 bases identical to TRBD1. The germline CDR1 and CDR2 sequences are SGHNT and YYREEE (reference sequence). This CDR3 contains 15 residues. V lost 4 bases and J lost 7; bases outside the gene matches: 8. The chain's CDR3 is CASSGETGRNSPLHF. DNA for the CDR3: TGTGCCAGCAGCGGAGAGACAGGGAGAAATTCACCCCTCCACTTT.

V and J are TRBV29-1 and TRBJ1-4; D is perhaps TRBD1 (5 bases). CDR1 is SQVTM, CDR2 ANQGSEA, per germline. The length of the CDR3 is 13 residues. Trimming took off 8 bases at V and 4 bases at J, with 14 bases between the two ends. Here the CDR3 DNA reads TGCAGCACAAGGGAAGGGGTTAATGAAAAACTGTTTTTT. Translated: CSTREGVNEKLFF.

This clone was observed a single time. V and J are TRBV12-5 and TRBJ2-1, with D hard to call. V was pared by 3 bases and J by 9 bases, with 21 bases between. This CDR3 has 16 amino acids. Germline assignment: CDR1 LGHNT and CDR2 FRNRAP. The DNA for the CDR3 is TGTGCTAGTGGTTTCGACTCAGTAGAACACGCTAGTGAGCAGTTCTTC. Protein: CASGFDSVEHASEQFF.

The chain joins TRBV5-4 to TRBJ2-3, with 10 bases identical to TRBD1. Trimming removed 4 bases from V and 2 bases from J; junction bases left unmatched: 4. The CDR3 runs to 15 residues. Per germline, CDR1 SGHNT and CDR2 YYREEE (reference sequence). The CDR3 loop is CASSPGTGVTDTQYF. The DNA for the CDR3 is TGTGCCAGCAGCCCTGGGACAGGGGTCACAGATACGCAGTATTTT. Complete variable domain (other parts from reference TRBV5-4 and TRBJ2-3): ETGVTQSPTHLIKTRGQQVTLRCSSQSGHNTVSWYQQALGQGPQFIFQYYREEENGRGNFPPRFSGLQFPNYSSELNVNALELDDSALYLCASSPGTGVTDTQYFGPGTRLTVL.

J is TRBJ1-3 and V is TRBV5-1; D not resolved. The V gene's germline CDR1 is SGHRS and CDR2 YFSETQ. This CDR3 region has 14 residues. Trimming shortened V by 7 bases and J by 2 bases, and 13 bases separated the two germline ends. The CDR3 reads CASQPGSTGNTIYF. The CDR3 coding sequence is TGCGCCAGCCAACCGGGGTCGACTGGAAACACCATATATTTT.

The chain couples TRBV27 to TRBJ2-3, with 8 bases lining up with TRBD2. Germline V CDR1 and CDR2: MNHEY, SMNVEV (reference sequence). The trim removed 0 bases at V and 5 bases at J, leaving 4 bases unmatched. This CDR3 is built from 15 residues. CDR3 in amino acids: CASSLSWLAGDTQYF. CDR3 nucleotides: TGTGCCAGCAGTTTATCGTGGCTAGCGGGAGATACGCAGTATTTT.

This clone came up once. The V call is TRBV2, the J call TRBJ1-1; D is uncertain. V was cut by 10 bases and J by 1 base, with 13 bases left in between. Germline CDR1 reads SNHLY; CDR2 reads FYNNEI. This CDR3 has 13 amino acids. Here the CDR3 DNA reads TGTGCCATAGGCCGAGACTGGAACACTGAAGCTTTCTTT. This gives the protein CAIGRDWNTEAFF.

V gene TRBV27 combines with J gene TRBJ1-5; TRBD1 matches 9 bases. V shed 5 bases and J 7 bases; nucleotides not matched to a gene: 9. This CDR3 comprises 15 residues. The germline gives CDR1 MNHEY, CDR2 SMNVEV (reference sequence). CDR3 nucleotides: TGTGCCAGCAGTCAAAGGACAGGGGTCGGGCAGCCCCAGCATTTT. Its protein is CASSQRTGVGQPQHF.

In this sample, this clone turned up once. This rearrangement joins TRBV29-1 to TRBJ1-4; D gene unclear. The V end was cut by 3 bases, the J end by 4 bases, with 3 bases between. Germline V lookup: CDR1 SQVTM, CDR2 ANQGSEA. The CDR3 is 11 residues long. The CDR3, as DNA: TGCAGCGTTGATAATAATGAAAAACTGTTTTTT. Encoded protein: CSVDNNEKLFF.

The rearrangement links TRBV4-3 to TRBJ2-2, with 7 bases fitting TRBD2. CDR1 is LGHNA, CDR2 YSLEER, per germline. CDR3 length: 15 residues. Trimming removed 1 base from V and 3 bases from J; junction bases left unmatched: 2. As DNA, the CDR3 is TGCGCCAGCAGCCAAGGGGACTACGACACCGGGGAGCTGTTTTTT. It encodes CASSQGDYDTGELFF.

In its sample, this clone was seen once. The chain employs TRBV4-1 and TRBJ2-5; D is possibly TRBD2 (5 bases). Germline CDR1 MGHRA, CDR2 YSYEKL. Trimming cost V 4 bases and J 0 bases, with 15 bases left between them. The length of the CDR3 is 16 residues. The CDR3 nucleotides read TGCGCCAGCAGCCGAATAACGGGGATGTACCAAGAGACCCAGTACTTC. Translated: CASSRITGMYQETQYF.

This chain joins TRBV15 and TRBJ1-1; D call uncertain. CDR1 is LNHNV, CDR2 YYDKDF, per germline (reference sequence). Trimming took 7 bases from V and 2 from J, leaving 11 bases between them. The CDR3 loop spans 13 amino acids. CDR3 nucleotide sequence: TGTGCCACCACCTTAGCCATAAACACTGAAGCTTTCTTT. This encodes CATTLAINTEAFF.

The chain is built from TRBV3-1 (or the pseudogene TRBV3-2) and TRBJ1-5; a weak D match, TRBD1 (6 bases). This CDR3 is built from 16 residues. Germline V CDR1 and CDR2: LGHDT, YNNKEL (reference sequence). V lost 6 bases and J 4 bases, leaving 19 bases between the germline ends. The CDR3 region is CASSSGFQRGNQPQHF. The DNA for the CDR3 is TGTGCCAGCAGTTCCGGGTTCCAAAGGGGGAATCAGCCCCAGCATTTT.

This clone was detected many times. The genes are TRBV27 and TRBJ1-2; 7 positions match TRBD1. CDR3 length: 15 amino acids. V trimming: 4 bases; J trimming: 5 bases; junction bases outside the gene matches: 10. Germline CDR1 MNHEY, CDR2 SMNVEV (reference sequence). Here the CDR3 DNA reads TGTGCCAGCAGTTCTATTCCCGGGACAGCTTATGGCTACACCTTC. Amino acid sequence: CASSSIPGTAYGYTF.

V usage is TRBV19 and J usage is TRBJ1-2; TRBD1 is a possible D gene (6 bases). Germline loops: CDR1 LNHDA, CDR2 SQIVND (reference sequence). The CDR3 length is 13 residues. The V end was cut by 6 bases, the J end by 6 bases, with 14 bases between. The chain's CDR3 is CASSPSGVHGYTF. The CDR3 DNA follows: TGTGCCAGTAGCCCCTCAGGGGTTCATGGCTACACCTTC.

J is TRBJ1-6 and V is TRBV11-3, with 9 bases that match TRBD1. V trimming: 8 bases; J trimming: 13 bases; junction bases outside the gene matches: 12. This CDR3 is 14 amino acids long. Per germline, CDR1 SGHNT and CDR2 YENEEA. The DNA for the CDR3 is TGTGCCAGCGGGCACCGGGACAGGGCCCGTCCCCTCCACTTT. It specifies CASGHRDRARPLHF.

This chain uses TRBV21-1 with TRBJ2-5; TRBD2 reflects the table's D call only, with no check against the DNA. TRBV21-1 counts as a pseudogene. This CDR3 comprises 18 residues. CDR3 bases: TGTGCCAGCAGCAAAGATAGGAGCGGGAGCTTTCTGGAAGAGACCCAGTACTTC. As protein: CASSKDRSGSFLEETQYF.

This clone was seen only a few times. The genes are TRBV30 and TRBJ1-6; D is undetermined. Between the trimmed V and J ends, which lost 4 bases and 10 bases, there was a span of 11 bases. The germline V gene has CDR1 GTSNPN and CDR2 SVGIG (reference sequence). The CDR3 runs to 12 residues. CDR3 DNA: TGTGCCTGGACGGAGGGAAGGTCACCCCTCCACTTT. Protein product: CAWTEGRSPLHF.

This rearrangement joins TRBV21-1 to TRBJ2-2; TRBD1, as called in the table, went unchecked against the DNA. TRBV21-1 is termed a pseudogene. The CDR3 totals 19 residues. Here the CDR3 reads CASSKQIDRIRDNTGELFF. The DNA for the CDR3 is TGTGCCAGCAGCAAACAAATAGACAGGATCAGGGACAACACCGGGGAGCTGTTTTTT.

V gene TRBV11-3 combines with J gene TRBJ2-1, with 8 bases aligning to TRBD2. The CDR3 spans 15 residues. Germline V lookup: CDR1 SGHNT, CDR2 YENEEA. The ends lost 5 bases at V and 7 bases at J; junction bases unmatched: 10. This CDR3 reads CASSPRPGGDNEQFF. The DNA for the CDR3 is TGTGCCAGCAGCCCGAGACCGGGAGGGGATAATGAGCAGTTCTTC.

The chain couples TRBV5-6 to TRBJ2-1; 7 bases align to TRBD2. This CDR3 contains 11 residues. Germline V gives CDR1 SGHDT, CDR2 YYEEEE. V was clipped by 6 bases and J by 10 bases; unmatched bases: 4. The CDR3 is CASTGGSEQFF. In DNA form, the CDR3 reads TGTGCCAGCACGGGGGGTTCGGAGCAGTTCTTC.

The chain combines TRBV27 with TRBJ2-7; TRBD2 matches 7 bases. The CDR3 totals 14 residues. Per germline, CDR1 MNHEY and CDR2 SMNVEV (reference sequence). The V segment lost 7 bases and the J segment 0 bases; nucleotides outside the gene matches: 6. The CDR3 nucleotides are TGTGCCAGCAAAGGGCGGGAGCACTCCTACGAGCAGTACGTC. Translating it yields CASKGREHSYEQYV.

This clone occurred a few times. The V gene is TRBV10-2, the J gene TRBJ2-7, with D perhaps TRBD1 (6 bases). V was cut by 0 bases and J by 4 bases, with 19 bases left in between. CDR1 and CDR2 from the germline V gene are WSHSY and SAAADI. The CDR3 covers 17 residues. The CDR3 is CASSESRGSGPLYEQYV. The CDR3 nucleotides are TGCGCCAGCAGTGAGTCGAGGGGGAGCGGACCTCTATACGAGCAGTACGTC.

This chain connects TRBV15 to TRBJ1-2; 7 bases map to TRBD1. Germline-derived CDR1 and CDR2 are LNHNV and YYDKDF (reference sequence). The V and J ends lost 1 base and 8 bases, in that order; junction bases with no gene match: 7. This CDR3 contains 14 residues. The CDR3 DNA reads TGTGCCACCAGCAGAGTGGACAGGACGCAAGGCTACACCTTC. This sequence encodes CATSRVDRTQGYTF.

The chain employs TRBV6-5 and TRBJ2-1; TRBD2 matches at 11 bases. This CDR3 contains 14 residues. Germline assignment: CDR1 MNHEY and CDR2 SVGAGI. The trim removed 7 bases at V and 9 bases at J, leaving 8 bases unmatched. CDR3 protein: CASTGLAERGEQFF. The CDR3 nucleotides read TGTGCCAGCACGGGACTAGCGGAGAGGGGTGAGCAGTTCTTC.